These T cell receptor beta chains were read from a single sample in a study of T cells in Graves' hyperthyroidism and ophthalmopathy. TCRdb re-called the multiplex PCR reads with MiXCR, one entry per CDR3 protein. This table has 300,000 to 450,000 distinct CDR3 sequences, approximately 13% appearing once. Material: blood. The receptors were gathered from a woman aged 60-70 years with Graves' hyperthyroidism. Both conserved end residues are part of each CDR3. The D gene is left open where the match is weak. Clone size, where shown, is once, few, many, or a class for clones that have expanded.

d_call,v_call,clone_size,j_call,cdr3_nt,cdr3_aa
-,TRBV6-1,-,TRBJ2-3,TGTGCCAGCAGTGAATTCGTCAGTCGCTTTGGGAGAACAGATACGCAGTATTTT,CASSEFVSRFGRTDTQYF
-,TRBV15,-,TRBJ1-2,TGTGCCACCAGCATCGGCGCCCACGGCGGCTACACCTTC,CATSIGAHGGYTF
TRBD2,TRBV4-1,few,TRBJ2-7,TGCGCCAGCAGCCAAGATCCGCCGACTAGCGGGACCTACGAGCAGTACTTC,CASSQDPPTSGTYEQYF
TRBD1,TRBV3-1,many,TRBJ1-2,TGTGCCAGCAGAGACAGGGGTAGGGACTATGGCTACACCTTC,CASRDRGRDYGYTF
TRBD1,TRBV6-5,-,TRBJ1-6,TGTGCCAGCAGTTACAACTACCAGACAGGGGGCTTCAATTCACCCCTCCACTTT,CASSYNYQTGGFNSPLHF
-,TRBV19,many,TRBJ2-3,TGTGCCAGTATGGCGTGGGGTGTGGGAAGCACAGATACGCAGTATTTT,CASMAWGVGSTDTQYF
TRBD1,TRBV28,-,TRBJ2-2,TGTGCCAGCAATCGACAGGGGAAAACCGGGGAGCTGTTTTTT,CASNRQGKTGELFF
-,TRBV5-1,many,TRBJ1-1,TGTGCCAGCAGCTTCCAGGGGAACACTGAAGCTTTCTTT,CASSFQGNTEAFF
TRBD2,TRBV7-9,many,TRBJ2-5,TGTGCCAGCAGCTTGCCTAGCGGGGGAGAGACCCAGTACTTC,CASSLPSGGETQYF
-,TRBV28,few,TRBJ1-4,TGTGCCAGCAGTTGGCGGCGGGGTAATGAAAAACTGTTTTTT,CASSWRRGNEKLFF
-,TRBV11-2,many,TRBJ1-1,TGTGCCAGCAGCTTAGATAGCACTGAAGCTTTCTTT,CASSLDSTEAFF
-,TRBV30,many,TRBJ2-5,TGTGCCTGGAGCAGGACACTGCCGGGAGAGACCCAGTACTTC,CAWSRTLPGETQYF
-,TRBV19,few,TRBJ1-5,TGTGCCAGTAGTATCAGGGTTAGTCAGCCCCAGCATTTT,CASSIRVSQPQHF
TRBD1,TRBV12-3/TRBV12-4,many,TRBJ1-5,TGTGCCAGCAGTCACTTCGGGACAGGGGTGGATCAGCCCCAGCATTTT,CASSHFGTGVDQPQHF
TRBD1,TRBV7-8,few,TRBJ2-1,TGTGCCAGCAGCCCCACAGGGGGTAACTACAATGAGCAGTTCTTC,CASSPTGGNYNEQFF
TRBD2,TRBV3-1,many,TRBJ2-1,TGTGCCAGCAGCCACCGGGAGGGAGGAAATGAGCAGTTCTTC,CASSHREGGNEQFF
-,TRBV28,few,TRBJ2-7,TGTGCCAGCGCCAATCTCCGCTCGAGGGCGGCACCAGCCTACGAGCAGTACTTC,CASANLRSRAAPAYEQYF
TRBD1,TRBV5-1,few,TRBJ1-3,TGCGCCAGCAGCACACAGGGGGCGCCTGGAAACACCATATATTTT,CASSTQGAPGNTIYF
-,TRBV7-9,many,TRBJ2-1,TGTGCCAGCACCAACGGGGATGAGCAGTTCTTC,CASTNGDEQFF
-,TRBV20-1,many,TRBJ1-1,TGCAGTGCCCACCTCAAGGGGAACACTGAAGCTTTCTTT,CSAHLKGNTEAFF
TRBD1,TRBV6-5,-,TRBJ2-1,TGTGCCAGCAGTTACTTGGGACAGGACGACCGGCGGAATGAGCAGTTCTTC,CASSYLGQDDRRNEQFF
TRBD1,TRBV9,many,TRBJ1-2,TGTGCCAGCAGCGTAGATCTCCGGCAGGGGGATTTGGACTATGGCTACACCTTC,CASSVDLRQGDLDYGYTF
-,TRBV7-2,many,TRBJ2-7,TGTGCCAGCAGCTTTCGGATCTTAGACTACGAGCAGTACTTC,CASSFRILDYEQYF
-,TRBV3-1,many,TRBJ2-7,TGTGCCAGCAGCCCCCCGGGGAGTGGCGCCGAGCAGTACTTC,CASSPPGSGAEQYF
-,TRBV30,many,TRBJ1-2,TGTGCCTGGAGTCCCCCACGGGTCAGGGACTATGGCTACACCTTC,CAWSPPRVRDYGYTF
TRBD1,TRBV6-1,few,TRBJ1-2,TGTGCCAGCAGTCGGTCCGGGACAGTAAGCCTCTATGGCTACACCTTC,CASSRSGTVSLYGYTF
-,TRBV5-5,few,TRBJ1-2,TGTGCCAGCAGCCCGGACAGACAGCCTAACTATGGCTACACCTTC,CASSPDRQPNYGYTF
-,TRBV7-9,-,TRBJ2-4,TGTGCCAGCAGTCCACTAACCAAAAACATTCAGTACTTC,CASSPLTKNIQYF
-,TRBV20-1,many,TRBJ2-1,TGCAGTGCTACGGCCCTGGCGACTAGTCCCCAGGGAGACAATGAGCAGTTCTTC,CSATALATSPQGDNEQFF
-,TRBV6-1,many,TRBJ1-1,TGTGCCAGCAGTGTGATTGGCCTTACGAACACTGAAGCTTTCTTT,CASSVIGLTNTEAFF
TRBD1,TRBV5-1,many,TRBJ2-7,TGCGCCAGCAGCTTCTCCCCCGGGACAGTAGCCTACGAGCAGTACTTC,CASSFSPGTVAYEQYF
-,TRBV24-1,few,TRBJ2-1,TGTGCCACCAGTGATCCATCCGCAGGGTTCACCTACAATGAGCAGTTCTTC,CATSDPSAGFTYNEQFF
TRBD1,TRBV7-6,-,TRBJ2-7,TGTGCCAGCAGCCCGTCCACGGGGACAGGGTCCGAGCAGTACTTC,CASSPSTGTGSEQYF
-,TRBV30,many,TRBJ1-1,TGTGCCTGGAGTCCCCGTGTGAACACTGAAGCTTTCTTT,CAWSPRVNTEAFF
TRBD2,TRBV3-1,many,TRBJ2-7,TGTGCCAGCAGCCTAGCGGGCCTCTACGAGCAGTACTTC,CASSLAGLYEQYF
-,TRBV3-1,many,TRBJ2-7,TGTGCCAGCAGCCAAGAAGGGGGTTCCGAGCAGTACTTC,CASSQEGGSEQYF
TRBD2,TRBV5-5,once,TRBJ2-3,TGTGCCAGCAGCGCGGGGACTAGCGGGGGGACAGATACGCAGTATTTT,CASSAGTSGGTDTQYF
-,TRBV27,many,TRBJ1-6,TGTGCCAGCACCAAGGACAGAGCCAATTCACCCCTCCACTTT,CASTKDRANSPLHF
TRBD1,TRBV27,-,TRBJ1-5,TGTGCCAGCAGATTTGGACAGGTTTATCAGCCCCAGCATTTT,CASRFGQVYQPQHF
-,TRBV28,many,TRBJ2-7,TGTGCCAGCAGTCCCTCCTACGGGACCTACGAGCAGTACTTC,CASSPSYGTYEQYF